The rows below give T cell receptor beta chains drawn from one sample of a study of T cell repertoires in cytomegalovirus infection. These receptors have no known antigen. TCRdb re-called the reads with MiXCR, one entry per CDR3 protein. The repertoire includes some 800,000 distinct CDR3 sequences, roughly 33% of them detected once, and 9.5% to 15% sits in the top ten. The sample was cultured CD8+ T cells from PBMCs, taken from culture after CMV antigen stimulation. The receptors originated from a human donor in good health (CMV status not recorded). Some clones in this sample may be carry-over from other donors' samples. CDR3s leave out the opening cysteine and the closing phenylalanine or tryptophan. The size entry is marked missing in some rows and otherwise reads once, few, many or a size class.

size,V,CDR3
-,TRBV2,AVKYRGVDTQY
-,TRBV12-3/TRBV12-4,ASTRRGRGGPYEQY
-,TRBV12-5,ASGFTQGALQSYNEQF
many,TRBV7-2,ASSLAANTGELF
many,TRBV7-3,ASSAQPGQNSPLH
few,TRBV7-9,ASSPTVDAGELF
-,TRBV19,ASNKWEAF
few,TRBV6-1,ASRESYSYNEQF
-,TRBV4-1,ASSQDMAENTEAF
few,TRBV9,ASSVVPGLNTEAF
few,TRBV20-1,SAAIGTMNTEAF
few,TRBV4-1,ASSQKGQGNYEQY
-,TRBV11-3,ASSYRGPPRTDTQY
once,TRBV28,ASSFWGRRGDTIY
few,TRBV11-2,ASSPTATGGHPYEQY
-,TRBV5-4,ASRATGSEQF
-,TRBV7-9,ASSSRDGNYNSPLH
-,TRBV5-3,ASSPQRGRDSNQPQH
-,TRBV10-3,AIPGGTAKYGYT
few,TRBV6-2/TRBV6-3,ASSFDFEQY
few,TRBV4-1,ASSQESVFGAYSGNTIY
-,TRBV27,ASSFSRGPNYGYT
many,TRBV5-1,ASSVSGGASYEQF
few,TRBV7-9,ASSSDGLAGGPSRGQY